These 31 T cell receptor beta chains were all obtained from the same sample, sequenced in a study of cytomegalovirus exposure and HLA in healthy donors. PCR involved 60 Vbeta and 13 Jbeta primers. This table comes from immunoSEQ multiplex PCR, and its TCRdb copy is limited to in-frame clones, with some not included. The sample lists around 210,000 clones, around 83% occurring once. Sequencing was performed on PBMCs. Receptor source: a woman in her thirties or forties in good health and CMV-seronegative.

The CDR3 region has the DNA TGTGCCAGCAGCCGGGGACAGGGGAGCTCCTACGAGCAGTACTTC. Translating it yields CASSRGQGSSYEQYF. The rearrangement joins TRBV7-3 to TRBJ2-7, with 10 bases that match TRBD1. V gave up 5 bases and J gave up 0 bases; unmatched junction bases: 4. This CDR3 has 15 residues. The germline gives CDR1 SGHTA, CDR2 FQGTGA.

This chain connects TRBV28 to TRBJ1-5, with 9 nucleotides matching TRBD1. The V and J ends lost 8 bases and 2 bases, in that order; junction bases with no gene match: 13. Germline V lookup: CDR1 MDHEN, CDR2 SYDVKM. This CDR3 is built from 17 residues. As DNA, the CDR3 is TGTGCCAGCCGCGGACAGGGGCTCGCGGGGGGCAATCAGCCCCAGCATTTT. Its translation: CASRGQGLAGGNQPQHF.

The chain has TRBV7-8 and TRBJ1-5; 8 bases map to TRBD1. The V and J ends lost 5 bases and 3 bases, in that order; junction bases with no gene match: 9. Germline assignment: CDR1 SGHVS and CDR2 FQNEAQ. The CDR3 length is 16 residues. The DNA of the CDR3 is TGTGCCAGCAGCAACCCATCGACAGGGGTCAATCAGCCCCAGCATTTT. Its protein product is CASSNPSTGVNQPQHF.

V and J are TRBV7-2 and TRBJ2-3; 7 nucleotides match TRBD2. The junction had 3 bases not matched to a gene; V was cut back by 1 base and J by 2 bases. Germline CDR1 reads SGHTA; CDR2 reads FQGNSA. CDR3 size: 15 residues. The CDR3 DNA is TGTGCCAGCAGCTTAGGGGGACTAAACACAGATACGCAGTATTTT. This encodes CASSLGGLNTDTQYF.

V and J are TRBV5-1 and TRBJ2-5, with D possibly being TRBD1 (6 bases). The J call could be wrong; TRBJ2-7 is a better fit for the DNA end. This CDR3 is built from 13 residues. The germline V gene has CDR1 SGHRS and CDR2 YFSETQ. The CDR3 protein is CASSIQGSYEQYF. In DNA form, the CDR3 reads TGCGCCAGCAGCATACAGGGTTCCTACGAGCAGTACTTC.

The chain combines TRBV27 with TRBJ2-7; D might be TRBD1 (6 bases). CDR3 size: 14 residues. CDR1 is MNHEY and CDR2 is SMNVEV in the germline V gene (reference sequence). V was pared by 9 bases and J by 6 bases, with 21 bases between. CDR3 amino acids: CASRQVSGDLEQYF. The CDR3 nucleotides are TGTGCCAGTCGACAGGTTTCAGGCGACCTCGAGCAGTACTTC.

CDR3 coding DNA: TGTGCCAGCAGGTGTCTTTCGGCGGGGCTCTCCTACAATGAGCAGTTCTTC. Translation: CASRCLSAGLSYNEQFF. J is TRBJ2-1 and V is TRBV27; maybe TRBD2 (6 bases). Germline CDR1 is MNHEY and CDR2 is SMNVEV (reference sequence). With 6 bases removed from V and 0 bases from J, the gap between germline ends came to 18 bases. There are 17 residues in the CDR3.

For the CDR3, the DNA is TGTGCCAGCTCACGGGACAGGGTATCCAATCAGCCCCAGCATTTT. Amino acid sequence: CASSRDRVSNQPQHF. This rearrangement joins TRBV18 to TRBJ1-5; 9 bases match TRBD1. Germline trimming cut 4 bases from V and 3 bases from J; bases unmatched to any gene: 4. There are 15 residues in the CDR3. In germline, CDR1 is KGHSH, CDR2 LQKENI.

The chain uses TRBV27 and TRBJ1-2; D perhaps matches TRBD1 (5 bases). The CDR3 is 14 residues long. CDR1 is MNHEY and CDR2 is SMNVEV in the germline V gene (reference sequence). Trimming removed 5 bases at V and 7 bases at J, with 17 bases between. CDR3 sequence (DNA): TGTGCCAGCAGTGATGACCCGGGGGTGGGTGGCTACACCTTC. It translates to CASSDDPGVGGYTF.

The V and J genes are TRBV28 and TRBJ2-6; 8 bases fit TRBD1. V lost 6 bases, J lost 0 bases, and 16 bases stayed unmatched. This CDR3 is built from 20 residues. The germline CDR1 and CDR2 sequences are MDHEN and SYDVKM. The CDR3 DNA follows: TGTGCCAGCAGATCTCCCGGGACAGGCCCGGAAAGCTCTGGGGCCAACGTCCTGACTTTC. Translation gives CASRSPGTGPESSGANVLTF.

The chain carries TRBV4-1 and TRBJ2-7; TRBD2 matches at 14 bases. The CDR3 covers 19 residues. V gave up 1 base and J gave up 4 bases; unmatched junction bases: 12. The germline V gene encodes CDR1 MGHRA and CDR2 YSYEKL. The CDR3 is CASSQGRLAGGPQAYEQYF. The DNA of the CDR3 is TGCGCCAGCAGCCAAGGCCGACTAGCGGGAGGGCCTCAGGCGTACGAGCAGTACTTC.

In DNA form, the CDR3 reads TGCAGCGTTGGCACCCCTAGCGGGAGGGGGAACATTCAGTACTTC. This sequence encodes CSVGTPSGRGNIQYF. The J gene is TRBJ2-4, the V gene TRBV29-1; 12 bases are a match to TRBD2. V gave up 4 bases and J gave up 7 bases; unmatched junction bases: 8. This CDR3 region has 15 residues. Germline CDR1 is SQVTM and CDR2 is ANQGSEA.

This chain joins TRBV28 and TRBJ2-7; tentative D call: TRBD2 (6 bases). Trimming shortened V by 6 bases and J by 2 bases, and 11 bases separated the two germline ends. The CDR3 extends over 13 amino acids. CDR1 MDHEN and CDR2 SYDVKM come from the germline V gene. CDR3 in DNA: TGTGCCAGCAGGGGCTGGGGGGCCTACGAGCAGTACTTC. Translation: CASRGWGAYEQYF. The full variable domain, with the rest looked up from reference TRBV28 and TRBJ2-7, is DVKVTQSSRYLVKRTGEKVFLECVQDMDHENMFWYRQDPGLGLRLIYFSYDVKMKEKGDIPEGYSVSREKKERFSLILESASTNQTSMYLCASRGWGAYEQYFGPGTRLTVT.

This chain joins TRBV4-1 and TRBJ2-1; a possible D gene is TRBD2 (5 bases). The ends were cut back, 0 bases at V and 0 bases at J, with 21 bases in the middle. There are 20 residues in the CDR3. CDR1 is MGHRA and CDR2 is YSYEKL in the germline V gene. The CDR3 DNA reads TGCGCCAGCAGCCAAGATTTCGGCAGACTACTAGTTAGCTCCTACAATGAGCAGTTCTTC. Protein: CASSQDFGRLLVSSYNEQFF.

The chain uses TRBV6-1 and TRBJ2-4; 10 nucleotides match TRBD2. Germline V gene data show CDR1 as MNHNS and CDR2 as SASEGT. The CDR3 length is 17 residues. J gave up 1 base and V 3 bases, and 6 bases lay outside the gene matches. CDR3 amino acids: CASSDPPGLAAKNIQYF. Here the CDR3 DNA reads TGTGCCAGCAGTGACCCCCCGGGACTAGCGGCCAAAAACATTCAGTACTTC.

This clone was recorded once. CDR3 sequence reads: CSDRTGGNTEAFF. The CDR3 bases are TGCAGCGACAGGACAGGGGGCAACACTGAAGCTTTCTTT. V usage is TRBV29-1 and J usage is TRBJ1-1, with 11 bases lining up with TRBD1. The junction had 3 bases not matched to a gene; V was cut back by 7 bases and J by 2 bases. Germline lookup yields CDR1 SQVTM and CDR2 ANQGSEA. This CDR3 is 13 amino acids long.

Turning to this clone: Lacking the conserved final phenylalanine or tryptophan, this CDR3 likely reflects a read error. The chain employs TRBV10-3 and TRBJ2-7, with 9 bases fitting TRBD1. Germline V gene data show CDR1 as ENHRY and CDR2 as SYGVKD. J was trimmed by 0 bases and V by 5 bases; bases with no gene match: 2. The CDR3 sequence is 14 residues long. The CDR3 DNA sequence: TGTGCCATCAGTAGACAGGGGGACTCCTACGAGCAGTACCTC. It yields the protein CAISRQGDSYEQYL.

This clone turned up a few times. The CDR3 region is CSVDSGYGYTF. The CDR3 DNA reads as TGCAGCGTTGATTCCGGTTATGGCTACACCTTC. The chain couples TRBV29-1 to TRBJ1-2; no clear D. The V gene's germline CDR1 is SQVTM and CDR2 ANQGSEA. Trimming pared 3 bases from V and 5 bases from J, leaving 7 bases between. The CDR3 runs to 11 residues.

The chain joins TRBV27 to TRBJ2-3, with 7 bases aligning to TRBD2. CDR3 length equals 14 residues. V lost 5 bases, J lost 10 bases, and 12 bases stayed unmatched. Germline CDR1 MNHEY, CDR2 SMNVEV (reference sequence). The DNA for the CDR3 is TGTGCCAGCAGTCCCGAGATCCGACGGGGGGCGCAGTATTTT. Its translation is CASSPEIRRGAQYF.

Here the CDR3 DNA reads TGTGCCAGCAGCTTGGTAGTAGCGGGAAATGAGCAGTTCTTC. Amino acids: CASSLVVAGNEQFF. The genes are TRBV5-6 and TRBJ2-1, with TRBD2 matching over 8 bases. Germline V gene data show CDR1 as SGHDT and CDR2 as YYEEEE. This CDR3 contains 14 residues. V lost 0 bases to trimming and J lost 7 bases; unmatched junction nucleotides: 3.

The J gene is TRBJ2-5, the V gene TRBV19; possibly TRBD2 for D (6 bases). Trimming stripped 4 bases from V and 2 bases from J, with 14 bases between. Germline CDR1 is LNHDA and CDR2 is SQIVND (reference sequence). CDR3 length equals 15 residues. The CDR3, as DNA: TGTGCCAGTAGTAGTACCGGGACTCTTCAAGAGACCCAGTACTTC. Encoded protein: CASSSTGTLQETQYF.

The chain joins TRBV29-1 to TRBJ2-4; 8 positions agree with TRBD1. V lost 6 bases, J lost 3 bases, and 10 bases stayed unmatched. Germline V CDR1 and CDR2: SQVTM, ANQGSEA. There are 15 residues in the CDR3. CDR3 coding DNA: TGCAGCGTGGCGACAGGGGTTTTGGGCAAAAACATTCAGTACTTC. This gives the protein CSVATGVLGKNIQYF.

This sequence joins TRBV18 and TRBJ2-3; 14 bases agree with TRBD2. The germline V gene has CDR1 KGHSH and CDR2 LQKENI. The CDR3 consists of 16 residues. V shed 3 bases and J 3 bases; nucleotides not matched to a gene: 2. The CDR3, as DNA: TGTGCCAGCTCACCTGGGACTAGCGGGAGAACAGATACGCAGTATTTT. It translates to CASSPGTSGRTDTQYF.

The table lists this clone with a count of one. The chain is built from TRBV7-8 and TRBJ2-7, with a possible D match to TRBD2 (6 bases). The CDR3 has 13 residues. The germline V gene has CDR1 SGHVS and CDR2 FQNEAQ. V was pared by 3 bases and J by 3 bases, with 9 bases between. DNA of the CDR3: TGTGCCAGCAGCTTGACTAGAGACTACGAGCAGTACTTC. Protein: CASSLTRDYEQYF.

The V gene is TRBV5-4, the J gene TRBJ1-1, with a tentative D call TRBD1 (5 bases). Trimming took 2 bases from V and 1 from J, leaving 12 bases between them. Germline V gene lookup returns CDR1 SGHNT and CDR2 YYREEE (reference sequence). This CDR3 comprises 15 residues. The CDR3 here is CASSFWNRRNTEAFF. Written as DNA, the CDR3 is TGTGCCAGCAGCTTTTGGAACAGGAGGAACACTGAAGCTTTCTTT.

This clone has only one observation. The chain combines TRBV28 with TRBJ1-2; D gene ambiguous. The CDR3 consists of 13 residues. CDR1 and CDR2 from the germline V gene are MDHEN and SYDVKM. The V and J ends lost 8 bases and 0 bases respectively, with 10 bases between them. The CDR3 sequence is CASSTTPNYGYTF. The CDR3 DNA follows: TGTGCCAGCTCGACGACTCCTAACTATGGCTACACCTTC.

This chain connects TRBV25-1 to TRBJ2-2; 7 bases are shared with TRBD2. V gave up 3 bases and J gave up 3 bases; unmatched junction bases: 1. Germline CDR1 is MGHDK and CDR2 is SYGVNS. The CDR3 is 14 residues long. CDR3 loop: CASSDRGDTGELFF. CDR3 DNA: TGTGCCAGCAGTGATCGGGGGGACACCGGGGAGCTGTTTTTT.

This clone was counted once. The chain joins TRBV15 to TRBJ2-1; 8 positions match TRBD2. Trimming removed 0 bases from V and 2 bases from J; junction bases left unmatched: 6. Germline-derived CDR1 and CDR2 are LNHNV and YYDKDF (reference sequence). CDR3 size: 17 residues. The CDR3 here is CATSRDIGLAAYNEQFF. The CDR3 DNA reads TGTGCCACCAGCAGAGATATCGGACTAGCTGCCTACAATGAGCAGTTCTTC.

This chain uses TRBV5-5 with TRBJ1-4; D call uncertain. V was shortened by 1 base and J by 8 bases, with 9 bases between the two germline ends. Germline CDR1 SGHKS, CDR2 YYEKEE (reference sequence). The CDR3 is made up of 13 amino acids. The CDR3 loop is CASSLLPREKLFF. In DNA, the CDR3 is TGTGCCAGCAGCTTGCTACCCCGGGAAAAACTGTTTTTT.

The rearrangement uses TRBV5-4 and TRBJ2-5, with D perhaps TRBD2 (7 bases). V dropped 4 bases and J dropped 2 bases, with 18 bases sitting between them. Germline values: CDR1 SGHNT, CDR2 YYREEE (reference sequence). CDR3 length: 16 residues. In nucleotides, the CDR3 is TGTGCCAGCAGCCTTCCGGGGGCTAGCGGACAAGAGACCCAGTACTTC. It encodes CASSLPGASGQETQYF.

For this clone: Its ends do not fully match the called genes, so a read error is possible. J is TRBJ1-1 and V is TRBV2; D is perhaps TRBD1 (5 bases). Germline CDR1 and CDR2: SNHLY and FYNNEI. The CDR3 has 14 amino acids. CDR3 sequence reads: CTSSISRAGTEAFF. The CDR3 nucleotides read TGTACCAGCAGTATTTCCAGGGCAGGCACTGAAGCTTTCTTT. The full variable domain, completed using reference TRBV2 and TRBJ1-1, is EPEVTQTPSHQVTQMGQEVILRCVPISNHLYFYWYRQILGQKVEFLVSFYNNEISEKSEIFDDQFSVERPDGSNFTLKIRSTKLEDSAMYFCTSSISRAGTEAFFGQGTRLTVV.